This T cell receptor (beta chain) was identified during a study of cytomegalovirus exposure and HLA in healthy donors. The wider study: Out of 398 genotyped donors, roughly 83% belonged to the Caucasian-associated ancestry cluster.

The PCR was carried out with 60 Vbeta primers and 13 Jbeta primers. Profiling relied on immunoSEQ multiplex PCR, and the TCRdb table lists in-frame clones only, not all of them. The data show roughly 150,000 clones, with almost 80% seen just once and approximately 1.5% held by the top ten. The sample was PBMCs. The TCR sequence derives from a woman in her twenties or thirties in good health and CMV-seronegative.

In DNA, the CDR3 is TGTGCCAGCAGCTCCCGACAGACCCCTAGGGAAAAACTGTTTTTT. Amino acids: CASSSRQTPREKLFF. The genes are TRBV5-4 and TRBJ1-4, with D tentatively TRBD1 (5 bases). CDR3 size: 15 residues. Trimming took 3 bases from V and 8 from J, leaving 17 bases between them. CDR1 and CDR2 (germline): SGHNT, YYREEE (reference sequence).